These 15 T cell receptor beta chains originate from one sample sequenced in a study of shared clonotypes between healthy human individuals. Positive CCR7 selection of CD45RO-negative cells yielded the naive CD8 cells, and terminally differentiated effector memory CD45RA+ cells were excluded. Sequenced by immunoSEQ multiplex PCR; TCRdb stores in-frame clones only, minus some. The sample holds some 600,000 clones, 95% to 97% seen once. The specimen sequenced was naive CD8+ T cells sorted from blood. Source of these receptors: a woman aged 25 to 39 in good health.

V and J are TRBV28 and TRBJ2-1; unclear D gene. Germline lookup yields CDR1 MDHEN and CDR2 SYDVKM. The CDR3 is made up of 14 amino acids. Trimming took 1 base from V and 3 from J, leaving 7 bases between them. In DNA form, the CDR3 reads TGTGCCAGCAGTTTATACTCAGACTACAATGAGCAGTTCTTC. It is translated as CASSLYSDYNEQFF.

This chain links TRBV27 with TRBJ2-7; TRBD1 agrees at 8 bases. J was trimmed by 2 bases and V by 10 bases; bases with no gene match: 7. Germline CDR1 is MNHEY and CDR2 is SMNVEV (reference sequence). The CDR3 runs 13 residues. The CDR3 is CAIRGQGPYEQYF. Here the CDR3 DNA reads TGTGCCATCAGGGGGCAGGGGCCCTACGAGCAGTACTTC.

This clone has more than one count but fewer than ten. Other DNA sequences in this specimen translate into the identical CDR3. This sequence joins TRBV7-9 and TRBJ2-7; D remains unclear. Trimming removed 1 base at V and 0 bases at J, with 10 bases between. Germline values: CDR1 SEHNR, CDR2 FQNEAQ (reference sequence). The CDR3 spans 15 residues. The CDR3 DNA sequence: TGTGCCAGCAGCTTAGGTACCCGGAGCTCCTACGAGCAGTACTTC. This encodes CASSLGTRSSYEQYF.

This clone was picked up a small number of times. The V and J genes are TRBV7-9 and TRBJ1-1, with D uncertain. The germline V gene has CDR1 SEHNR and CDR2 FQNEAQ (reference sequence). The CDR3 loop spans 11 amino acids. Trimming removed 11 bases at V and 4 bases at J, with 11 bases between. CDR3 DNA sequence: TGTGCCGTCTCTTTAGGCACTGAAGCTTTCTTT. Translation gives CAVSLGTEAFF.

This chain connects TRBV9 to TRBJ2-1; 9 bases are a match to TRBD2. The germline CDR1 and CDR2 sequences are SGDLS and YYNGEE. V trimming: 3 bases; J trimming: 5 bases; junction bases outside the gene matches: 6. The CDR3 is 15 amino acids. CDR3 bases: TGTGCCAGCAGCGGGGGACTAGCTAGGAACAATGAGCAGTTCTTC. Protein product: CASSGGLARNNEQFF.

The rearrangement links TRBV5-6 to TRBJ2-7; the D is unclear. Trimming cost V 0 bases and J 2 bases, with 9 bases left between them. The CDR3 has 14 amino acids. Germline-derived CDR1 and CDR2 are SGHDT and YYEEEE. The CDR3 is CASSLELRPYEQYF. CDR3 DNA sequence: TGTGCCAGCAGCTTGGAGCTGAGGCCCTACGAGCAGTACTTC.

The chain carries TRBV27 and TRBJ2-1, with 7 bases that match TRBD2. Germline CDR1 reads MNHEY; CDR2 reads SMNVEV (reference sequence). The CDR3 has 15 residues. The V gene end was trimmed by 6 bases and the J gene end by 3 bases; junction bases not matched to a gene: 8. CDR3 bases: TGTGCCAGCAGCCGACTAGCAGCTGACTACAATGAGCAGTTCTTC. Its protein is CASSRLAADYNEQFF.

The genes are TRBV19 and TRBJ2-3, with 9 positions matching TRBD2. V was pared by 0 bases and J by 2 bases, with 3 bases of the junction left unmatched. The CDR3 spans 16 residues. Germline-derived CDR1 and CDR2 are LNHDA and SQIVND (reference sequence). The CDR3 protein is CASSIDLAGYTDTQYF. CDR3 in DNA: TGTGCCAGTAGTATAGATCTAGCGGGATACACAGATACGCAGTATTTT.

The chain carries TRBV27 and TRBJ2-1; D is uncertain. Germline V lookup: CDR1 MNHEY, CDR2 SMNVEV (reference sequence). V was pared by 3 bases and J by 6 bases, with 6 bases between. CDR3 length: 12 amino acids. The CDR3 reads CASSFGVNEQFF. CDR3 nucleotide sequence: TGTGCCAGCAGTTTTGGGGTCAATGAGCAGTTCTTC.

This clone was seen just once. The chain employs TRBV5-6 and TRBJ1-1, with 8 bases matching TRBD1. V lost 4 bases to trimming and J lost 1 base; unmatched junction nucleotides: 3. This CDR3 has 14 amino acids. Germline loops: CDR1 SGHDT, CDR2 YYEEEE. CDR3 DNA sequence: TGTGCCAGCAGCCGGACAGGGACGAACACTGAAGCTTTCTTT. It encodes CASSRTGTNTEAFF.

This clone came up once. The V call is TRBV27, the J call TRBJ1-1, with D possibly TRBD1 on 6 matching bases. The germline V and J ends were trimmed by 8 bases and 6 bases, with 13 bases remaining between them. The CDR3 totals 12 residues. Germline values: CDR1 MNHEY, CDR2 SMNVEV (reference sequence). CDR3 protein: CASFTGFAEAFF. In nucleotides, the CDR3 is TGTGCCAGCTTTACAGGGTTCGCTGAAGCTTTCTTT.

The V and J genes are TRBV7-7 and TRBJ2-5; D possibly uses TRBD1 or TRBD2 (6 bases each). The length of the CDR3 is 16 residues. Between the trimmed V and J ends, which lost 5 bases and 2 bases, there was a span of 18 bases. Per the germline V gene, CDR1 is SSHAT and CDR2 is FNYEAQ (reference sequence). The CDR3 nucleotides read TGTGCCAGCAGCCCCACGGGGGCGGGGAGACAAGAGACCCAGTACTTC. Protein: CASSPTGAGRQETQYF.

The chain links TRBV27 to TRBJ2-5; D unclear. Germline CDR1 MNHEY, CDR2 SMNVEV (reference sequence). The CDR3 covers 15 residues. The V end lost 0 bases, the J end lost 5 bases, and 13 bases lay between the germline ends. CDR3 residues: CASSLSGPTWETQYF. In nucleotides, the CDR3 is TGTGCCAGCAGTTTATCAGGTCCTACTTGGGAGACCCAGTACTTC.

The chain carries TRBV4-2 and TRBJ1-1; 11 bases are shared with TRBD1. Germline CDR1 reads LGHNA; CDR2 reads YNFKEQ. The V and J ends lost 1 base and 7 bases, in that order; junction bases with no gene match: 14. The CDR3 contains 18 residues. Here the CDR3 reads CASSQVVPRDRGFGEAFF. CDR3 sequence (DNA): TGTGCCAGCAGCCAAGTTGTACCCCGGGACAGGGGGTTCGGTGAAGCTTTCTTT.

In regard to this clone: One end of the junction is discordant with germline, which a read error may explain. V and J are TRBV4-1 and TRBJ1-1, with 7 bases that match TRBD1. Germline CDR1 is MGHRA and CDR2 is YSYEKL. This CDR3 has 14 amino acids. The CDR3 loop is CASSQGPTLEGGLF. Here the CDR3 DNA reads TGCGCCAGCAGCCAAGGACCCACCCTTGAAGGGGGCCTCTTT.